This is a list of T cell receptor beta chains from one sample in a study of shared clonotypes between healthy human individuals. Only in-frame clones appear in the TCRdb table, and some are missing; sequencing was by immunoSEQ multiplex PCR. The sample yields 2 million to 2.5 million clones, just under 95% seen once. Sequences were obtained from naive CD4+ T cells from PBMCs. The source is a young man in good health. Some clones in this sample may be carry-over from other donors' samples. Both conserved end residues are part of each CDR3. The D gene is left open where the match is weak. Size is stated for part of the rows, as once, few or many counts, or as a class when the clone is expanded.

>TRBJ2-1|NA|TRBV5-5|NA
CASSAGLTREQFF
TGTGCCAGCAGCGCCGGACTAACGCGCGAGCAGTTCTTC
>TRBJ2-5|TRBD2|TRBV2|NA
CASKGTSLKETQYF
TGTGCCAGCAAAGGGACTAGCTTAAAAGAGACCCAGTACTTC
>TRBJ1-2|NA|TRBV14|once
CASSQDRARGYGYTF
TGTGCCAGCAGCCAAGATAGAGCCCGAGGCTATGGCTACACCTTC
>TRBJ1-2|TRBD1|TRBV15|NA
CATSREGGAVSGYTF
TGTGCCACCAGCAGAGAAGGGGGCGCGGTGAGTGGCTACACCTTC
>TRBJ2-5|TRBD1|TRBV6-7|once
CASSHELGQGAIRKETQYF
TGTGCCAGCAGCCACGAGTTAGGGCAGGGGGCGATCAGGAAAGAGACCCAGTACTTC
>TRBJ2-3|TRBD2|TRBV9|NA
CASSTTSGRGYTQYF
TGTGCCAGCAGCACGACTAGCGGGAGAGGGTATACGCAGTATTTT
>TRBJ2-7|TRBD1|TRBV14|NA
CASSARTGGFYEQYF
TGTGCCAGCAGCGCGAGGACAGGGGGGTTCTACGAGCAGTACTTC
>TRBJ1-6|TRBD1|TRBV4-3|NA
CASSQDPGQGVLSLHF
TGCGCCAGCAGCCAAGATCCGGGACAGGGAGTTTTATCCCTCCACTTT
>TRBJ2-6|NA|TRBV28|NA
CASSYFGFNSGANVLTF
TGTGCCAGCAGTTATTTCGGGTTTAACTCTGGGGCCAACGTCCTGACTTTC
>TRBJ1-2|NA|TRBV4-2|NA
CASSQVASNKGYTF
TGTGCCAGCAGCCAAGTGGCCAGTAACAAGGGCTACACCTTC
>TRBJ2-5|TRBD2|TRBV5-6|NA
CASSATSGGGAQYF
TGTGCCAGCAGTGCGACTAGCGGAGGGGGAGCCCAGTACTTC
>TRBJ1-6|NA|TRBV5-1|NA
CASSLRAGAGSPLHF
TGCGCCAGCAGCTTGAGGGCAGGGGCGGGTTCACCCCTCCACTTT
>TRBJ1-1|TRBD1|TRBV19|NA
CASGRGRTEAFF
TGTGCCAGTGGTAGGGGGCGCACTGAAGCTTTCTTT
>TRBJ2-2|NA|TRBV7-3|few
CASSPWPGELFF
TGTGCCAGCAGCCCGTGGCCCGGGGAGCTGTTTTTT
>TRBJ2-1|TRBD2|TRBV7-3|NA
CASSFAAGELYNEQFF
TGTGCCAGCAGCTTTGCGGCGGGAGAGTTATACAATGAGCAGTTCTTC
>TRBJ1-1|TRBD1|TRBV18|NA
CASSPLSGQGTEAFF
TGTGCCAGCTCACCACTCTCCGGACAGGGGACTGAAGCTTTCTTT
>TRBJ1-5|NA|TRBV19|NA
CASSPLGVGDWEPQHF
TGTGCCAGTAGTCCCCTAGGGGTGGGGGATTGGGAGCCCCAGCATTTT
>TRBJ2-3|NA|TRBV7-2|NA
CASSLGRGGTTDTQYF
TGTGCCAGCAGCTTAGGGCGGGGCGGGACGACAGATACGCAGTATTTT
>TRBJ2-2|TRBD2|TRBV10-1|NA
CASSVLAGGPGELFF
TGCGCCAGCAGTGTTCTAGCGGGAGGTCCCGGGGAGCTGTTTTTT
>TRBJ1-1|NA|TRBV30|few
CAWGDGGTRTEAFF
TGTGCCTGGGGGGATGGTGGCACCAGAACTGAAGCTTTCTTT
>TRBJ2-2|NA|TRBV7-3|NA
CASSLARTSNTGELFF
TGTGCCAGCAGCCTCGCTCGAACTAGTAACACCGGGGAGCTGTTTTTT
>TRBJ1-1|NA|TRBV5-1|NA
CASSLGGPPGATEAFF
TGCGCCAGCAGCTTGGGCGGGCCGCCAGGGGCTACTGAAGCTTTCTTT
>TRBJ1-3|NA|TRBV28|NA
CAGGFSGNTIYF
TGTGCCGGGGGCTTTTCTGGAAACACCATATATTTT
>TRBJ2-5|TRBD2|TRBV29-1|NA
CSVDPSGNGETQYF
TGCAGCGTTGACCCTAGCGGGAACGGAGAGACCCAGTACTTC
>TRBJ2-1|NA|TRBV5-1|NA
CASSFDQRIPGSSYNEQFF
TGCGCCAGCAGCTTTGATCAGAGAATCCCCGGATCGTCCTACAATGAGCAGTTCTTC
>TRBJ2-1|TRBD2|TRBV5-6|NA
CASTGASGSDEQFF
TGTGCCAGCACGGGGGCTAGCGGGAGCGATGAGCAGTTCTTC
>TRBJ2-3|TRBD2|TRBV7-9|NA
CASSRLAPSTDTQYF
TGTGCCAGCAGCCGACTAGCGCCGAGCACAGATACGCAGTATTTT
>TRBJ1-5|TRBD1|TRBV7-8|NA
CASTLRDRGSNQPQHF
TGTGCCAGCACGCTGCGGGACAGGGGCAGCAATCAGCCCCAGCATTTT
>TRBJ1-1|NA|TRBV29-1|few
CSVRGGRTEAFF
TGCAGCGTTCGAGGTGGCCGGACTGAAGCTTTCTTT
>TRBJ2-6|NA|TRBV15|once
CATSRDFGAGANVLTF
TGTGCCACCAGCAGAGATTTCGGGGCTGGGGCCAACGTCCTGACTTTC
>TRBJ1-3|NA|TRBV2|NA
CASSGGSGNTIYF
TGTGCCAGCAGTGGGGGTTCTGGAAACACCATATATTTT
>TRBJ2-1|TRBD2|TRBV7-3|NA
CASSSWVAGVYNEQFF
TGTGCCAGCAGCTCCTGGGTAGCGGGAGTTTACAATGAGCAGTTCTTC
>TRBJ1-3|NA|TRBV19|NA
CASSISVSGNTIYF
TGTGCCAGTAGTATCAGTGTCTCTGGAAACACCATATATTTT
>TRBJ2-6|NA|TRBV28|NA
CASSLSSSGANVLTF
TGTGCCAGCAGTTTATCTTCTTCTGGGGCCAACGTCCTGACTTTC
>TRBJ2-7|NA|TRBV28|NA
CASSLRSDEQYF
TGTGCCAGCAGTTTGAGAAGCGACGAGCAGTACTTC
>TRBJ1-4|NA|TRBV6-9|NA
CASPEGEKLFF
TGTGCCAGCCCTGAGGGGGAAAAACTGTTTTTT
>TRBJ1-1|NA|TRBV7-2|NA
CASSLAGAFEAFF
TGTGCCAGCAGCTTAGCGGGGGCGTTTGAAGCTTTCTTT
>TRBJ2-5|NA|TRBV2|NA
CASSEAGYETQYF
TGTGCCAGCAGTGAGGCGGGTTATGAGACCCAGTACTTC
>TRBJ1-6|TRBD1|TRBV7-9|NA
CASNKLGGTANSPLHF
TGTGCCAGCAACAAACTCGGTGGGACAGCTAATTCACCCCTCCACTTT
>TRBJ2-7|NA|TRBV11-1|NA
CASSPEPRDGILSF
TGTGCCAGCAGCCCCGAACCCCGGGATGGAATCTTGAGCTTC